This T cell receptor beta chain emerged from a study of CDR3 diversity in severe acne. This clonotype is large in the sample. From germline, CDR1 is SGHDT and CDR2 YYEEEE. The CDR3 covers 13 residues. V shed 3 bases and J shed 7 bases, with 14 bases lying between them. TCRdb used MiXCR to reprocess the PCR reads, holding one entry per CDR3 protein. The repertoire has more than 85,000 distinct CDR3 sequences, approximately 49% of them found once; the top ten carry 9.5% to 13%. The receptor was derived from a male donor with severe acne vulgaris. V gene TRBV5-6 combines with J gene TRBJ2-7; D possibly uses TRBD1 or TRBD2 (5 bases each). Sequenced material: blood. CDR3 in DNA: TGTGCCAGCAGCTGGGGGACGGTCTGGGAGCAGTACTTC. This codes for CASSWGTVWEQYF.